The 21 T cell receptor beta chains listed next were all sequenced from one sample in a study of beta chain features in type 1 diabetes. Reverse transcription of all isolated RNA meant that expressed TCRB transcripts were sequenced. Assay: immunoSEQ multiplex PCR; the TCRdb copy retains only in-frame clones and omits some. The table includes around 190,000 clones, 10% to 15% detected once. The specimen sequenced was central memory CD4+ T cells from blood. Source of these receptors: a woman under 30 in good health.

The chain links TRBV2 to TRBJ2-7; 7 bases match TRBD1. From germline, CDR1 is SNHLY and CDR2 FYNNEI. CDR3 length: 14 amino acids. V gave up 7 bases and J gave up 2 bases; unmatched junction bases: 8. For the CDR3, the DNA is TGTGCCAGCATTAAATCAGGACAGGCCTACGAGCAGTACTTC. It specifies CASIKSGQAYEQYF.

The chain joins TRBV19 to TRBJ2-1, with D tentatively TRBD2 (6 bases). V was cut by 6 bases and J by 6 bases, with 15 bases left in between. CDR3 size: 14 residues. Germline V gene lookup returns CDR1 LNHDA and CDR2 SQIVND (reference sequence). The CDR3 reads CASRYRELSNEQFF. The DNA of the CDR3 is TGTGCCAGTAGGTATCGGGAGTTGAGCAATGAGCAGTTCTTC.

This clone was seen only a few times. V and J are TRBV28 and TRBJ2-7; TRBD1 might be the D (6 bases). The CDR3 contains 12 residues. Germline CDR1 is MDHEN and CDR2 is SYDVKM. Trimming removed 8 bases from V and 7 bases from J, with 15 bases in between. The CDR3 coding sequence is TGTGCCAGCGGATCCGGGACACCTGAGCAGTACTTC. Translated: CASGSGTPEQYF.

The chain employs TRBV27 and TRBJ2-7, with D tentatively TRBD2 (5 bases). Trimming took 5 bases from V and 1 from J, leaving 18 bases between them. Germline values: CDR1 MNHEY, CDR2 SMNVEV (reference sequence). The CDR3 has 16 amino acids. This chain's CDR3 is CASSPLGRSRSYEQYF. The CDR3 DNA sequence: TGTGCCAGCAGTCCTCTAGGGAGATCTCGGTCCTACGAGCAGTACTTC.

This clone was seen only a few times. The rearrangement links TRBV7-9 to TRBJ1-2, with D possibly matching TRBD1 (5 bases). V lost 2 bases, J lost 6 bases, and 10 bases lay in between. CDR3 length: 13 amino acids. Germline values: CDR1 SEHNR, CDR2 FQNEAQ (reference sequence). This CDR3 reads CASSLFIGDGYTF. CDR3 in DNA: TGTGCCAGCAGCTTATTTATAGGGGATGGCTACACCTTC. Drawing the rest from reference TRBV7-9 and TRBJ1-2, the complete variable domain is DTGVSQNPRHKITKRGQNVTFRCDPISEHNRLYWYRQTLGQGPEFLTYFQNEAQLEKSRLLSDRFSAERPKGSFSTLEIQRTEQGDSAMYLCASSLFIGDGYTFGSGTRLTVV.

This clone was observed a handful of times. The chain recombines TRBV5-8 with TRBJ2-7; 11 positions match TRBD2. The junction had 9 bases not matched to a gene; V was cut back by 4 bases and J by 3 bases. Germline V gene sequence: CDR1 SGHTS, CDR2 YDEGEE. The CDR3 is made up of 16 amino acids. CDR3 sequence: CASSKTGTSGSYEQYF. CDR3 in DNA: TGTGCCAGCAGCAAAACCGGGACTAGCGGCAGCTACGAGCAGTACTTC.

The genes are TRBV30 and TRBJ2-7; possibly TRBD1 for D (6 bases). The CDR3 is made up of 11 amino acids. CDR1 and CDR2 (germline): GTSNPN, SVGIG (reference sequence). Trimming stripped 3 bases from V and 3 bases from J, with 6 bases between. CDR3 residues: CAWRQGYEQYF. CDR3 coding DNA: TGTGCCTGGAGACAGGGCTACGAGCAGTACTTC.

The chain is built from TRBV7-7 and TRBJ2-3; TRBD2 matches 13 bases. Germline V lookup: CDR1 SSHAT, CDR2 FNYEAQ (reference sequence). The CDR3 has 15 residues. The junction had 1 base not matched to a gene; V was cut back by 4 bases and J by 3 bases. The CDR3 DNA follows: TGTGCCAGCAGCTCGGGACTAGCGGGAACAGATACGCAGTATTTT. It translates to CASSSGLAGTDTQYF.

The rearrangement uses TRBV29-1 and TRBJ2-4, with 12 bases aligning to TRBD1. Germline-derived CDR1 and CDR2 are SQVTM and ANQGSEA. CDR3 length equals 15 residues. V lost 6 bases and J lost 9; bases outside the gene matches: 12. This CDR3 is CSVKPGQGAGSIQYF. The CDR3 DNA follows: TGCAGCGTGAAACCGGGACAGGGGGCAGGTAGCATTCAGTACTTC. Variable domain in full (rest from reference TRBV29-1 and TRBJ2-4): SAVISQKPSRDICQRGTSLTIQCQVDSQVTMMFWYRQQPGQSLTLIATANQGSEATYESGFVIDKFPISRPNLTFSTLTVSNMSPEDSSIYLCSVKPGQGAGSIQYFGAGTRLSVL.

The chain joins TRBV29-1 to TRBJ1-2; a weak D match, TRBD1 (6 bases). Trimming pared 6 bases from V and 2 bases from J, leaving 10 bases between. The CDR3 has 12 amino acids. CDR1 is SQVTM, CDR2 ANQGSEA, per germline. The CDR3 coding sequence is TGCAGCGTCGTCGGACAGAACTATGGCTACACCTTC. Translation gives CSVVGQNYGYTF. The full variable domain, with the rest looked up from reference TRBV29-1 and TRBJ1-2, is SAVISQKPSRDICQRGTSLTIQCQVDSQVTMMFWYRQQPGQSLTLIATANQGSEATYESGFVIDKFPISRPNLTFSTLTVSNMSPEDSSIYLCSVVGQNYGYTFGSGTRLTVV.

The chain is built from TRBV2 and TRBJ2-5; 8 bases line up with TRBD2. Germline assignment: CDR1 SNHLY and CDR2 FYNNEI. The junction had 13 bases not matched to a gene; V was cut back by 10 bases and J by 6 bases. The CDR3 runs 14 residues. The CDR3 spells CATTTQAGEQTQYF. Here the CDR3 DNA reads TGTGCCACAACTACCCAAGCGGGAGAACAGACCCAGTACTTC.

In this sample, this clone turned up a few times. The V gene is TRBV7-6, the J gene TRBJ2-1, with TRBD1 matching over 10 bases. Germline V gives CDR1 SGHVS, CDR2 FNYEAQ. This CDR3 region has 17 residues. The V gene end was trimmed by 5 bases and the J gene end by 1 base; junction bases not matched to a gene: 8. The CDR3 spells CASSQGTGAISYNEQFF. The CDR3 DNA is TGTGCCAGCAGCCAAGGGACAGGGGCCATTTCCTACAATGAGCAGTTCTTC.

The rearrangement uses TRBV27 and TRBJ1-5, with D tentatively TRBD1 (5 bases). CDR1 and CDR2 (germline): MNHEY, SMNVEV (reference sequence). There are 10 residues in the CDR3. V was clipped by 9 bases and J by 11 bases, with 11 bases between them. In DNA, the CDR3 is TGTGCCAGAAGCCGGGGGTCCCAGCATTTT. Protein product: CARSRGSQHF.

This clone was detected a few times. The gene calls are TRBV5-1 and TRBJ2-1; 9 bases agree with TRBD1. The trim removed 4 bases at V and 0 bases at J, leaving 5 bases unmatched. Germline-derived CDR1 and CDR2 are SGHRS and YFSETQ. The CDR3 sequence is 16 residues long. CDR3 bases: TGCGCCAGCAGCAAACAGGGGGCTAGCTCCTACAATGAGCAGTTCTTC. The encoded protein is CASSKQGASSYNEQFF.

The genes are TRBV5-4 and TRBJ1-2, with 9 bases aligning to TRBD1. This CDR3 spans 15 amino acids. From germline, CDR1 is SGHNT and CDR2 YYREEE (reference sequence). V lost 0 bases to trimming and J lost 7 bases; unmatched junction nucleotides: 7. The CDR3 protein is CASSLELDRGAGYTF. CDR3 sequence (DNA): TGTGCCAGCAGCTTGGAATTGGACAGGGGAGCTGGCTACACCTTC.

Concerning this clone itself: Other DNA sequences in this specimen translate into the identical CDR3. The chain couples TRBV30 to TRBJ1-3; D unresolved. CDR1 is GTSNPN and CDR2 is SVGIG in the germline V gene (reference sequence). Trimming left V 0 bases short and J 4 bases short, with 4 bases between. The CDR3 has 12 residues. The chain's CDR3 is CAWSVTGNTIYF. For the CDR3, the DNA is TGTGCCTGGAGTGTCACAGGAAACACCATATATTTT.

This clone was detected only a few times. The chain uses TRBV6-6 and TRBJ1-2, with D possibly matching TRBD1 (5 bases). The CDR3 has 15 amino acids. V was clipped by 2 bases and J by 2 bases, with 12 bases between them. Germline V CDR1 and CDR2: MNHNY, SVGAGI (reference sequence). The CDR3 DNA reads TGTGCCAGCAGTTACGGAGGGGCGACAAACTATGGCTACACCTTC. Translating gives CASSYGGATNYGYTF.

This clone was observed a handful of times. V usage is TRBV5-1 and J usage is TRBJ2-7, with 9 bases that match TRBD2. Germline V gene data show CDR1 as SGHRS and CDR2 as YFSETQ. The CDR3 covers 13 residues. V was pared by 5 bases and J by 0 bases, with 0 bases of the junction left unmatched. Written as DNA, the CDR3 is TGCGCCAGCAGGACTAGCGGCTCCTACGAGCAGTACTTC. Amino acid sequence: CASRTSGSYEQYF.

This clone showed up just a few times. J is TRBJ2-3 and V is TRBV7-6; D unresolved. Germline-derived CDR1 and CDR2 are SGHVS and FNYEAQ. The CDR3 has 15 residues. Trimming cost V 5 bases and J 0 bases, with 12 bases left between them. The CDR3 here is CASSRMQVSTDTQYF. In DNA form, the CDR3 reads TGTGCCAGCAGCCGGATGCAGGTCAGCACAGATACGCAGTATTTT. The complete variable domain, with remaining parts taken from reference TRBV7-6 and TRBJ2-3, reads GAGVSQSPRYKVTKRGQDVALRCDPISGHVSLYWYRQALGQGPEFLTYFNYEAQQDKSGLPNDRFSAERPEGSISTLTIQRTEQRDSAMYRCASSRMQVSTDTQYFGPGTRLTVL.

This clone has a handful of counts. The V and J genes are TRBV4-2 and TRBJ2-5; D is uncertain. This CDR3 contains 14 residues. CDR1 LGHNA and CDR2 YNFKEQ come from the germline V gene. Between the trimmed V and J ends, which lost 1 base and 3 bases, there was a span of 9 bases. The CDR3 DNA reads TGTGCCAGCAGCCAAGCCGAGACTGAAGAGACCCAGTACTTC. Translating gives CASSQAETEETQYF.

This clone showed up just a few times. V gene TRBV18 combines with J gene TRBJ2-7; TRBD1 matches at 9 bases. CDR3 size: 16 residues. Germline trimming cut 4 bases from V and 3 bases from J; bases unmatched to any gene: 10. The V gene's germline CDR1 is KGHSH and CDR2 LQKENI. The CDR3 sequence: CASSLIPGQGIYEQYF. Written as DNA, the CDR3 is TGTGCCAGCTCACTCATTCCGGGACAGGGAATCTACGAGCAGTACTTC.